A selection of T cell receptor beta chains follows, all from one sample in a study of blood T cell repertoires in COVID-19. Sequenced by immunoSEQ multiplex PCR; TCRdb stores in-frame clones only, minus some. The sample lists around 260,000 clones, around 84% seen once, with roughly 4.9% in the top ten. The material sequenced was peripheral blood. The origin of the receptors is an older woman with COVID-19, enrolled during active disease. Both conserved end residues are part of each CDR3. Each record gives: J gene, D gene, V gene, clone size, CDR3 protein, CDR3 DNA. A D gene is named only where the DNA matches it firmly. Expanded clones are given a class, and other clones once, few, many or no size at all.

>TRBJ2-1|NA|TRBV19|NA
CASREDRPSRGYNEQFF
TGTGCCAGTAGGGAGGACAGGCCCTCGCGGGGCTACAATGAGCAGTTCTTC
>TRBJ1-4|NA|TRBV30|NA
CAWSVRSREEKLFF
TGTGCCTGGAGTGTTCGTAGTAGAGAGGAAAAACTGTTTTTT
>TRBJ2-2|NA|TRBV9|NA
CASSVAGTVTGELFF
TGTGCCAGCAGCGTCGCCGGGACTGTCACCGGGGAGCTGTTTTTT
>TRBJ1-5|TRBD1|TRBV4-1|NA
CASSQGAGTGASLTQHF
TGCGCCAGCAGCCAAGGAGCCGGGACAGGGGCCTCCTTGACCCAGCATTTT
>TRBJ1-2|TRBD1|TRBV29-1|NA
CSVDNLGQGIYGYTF
TGCAGCGTTGACAATCTGGGACAGGGGATTTATGGCTACACCTTC
>TRBJ2-3|TRBD2|TRBV11-2|NA
CASSPSGTNPDTQYF
TGTGCCAGCAGCCCGTCCGGGACTAATCCAGATACGCAGTATTTT
>TRBJ2-7|NA|TRBV6-1|NA
CASSEMDRSYEQYF
TGTGCCAGCAGTGAGATGGACAGATCCTACGAGCAGTACTTC
>TRBJ2-3|TRBD1|TRBV7-2|once
CASSPDRVRTDTQYF
TGTGCCAGCAGCCCTGACAGGGTGAGGACAGATACGCAGTATTTT
>TRBJ1-2|NA|TRBV6-5|NA
CASRPGSTAYGYTF
TGTGCCAGCAGACCCGGCTCGACAGCCTATGGCTACACCTTC
>TRBJ1-4|NA|TRBV19|once
CASSKRDNLNEKLFF
TGTGCCAGTAGTAAGAGGGACAACCTTAATGAAAAACTGTTTTTT
>TRBJ2-5|TRBD1|TRBV5-6|NA
CASSSTGIETQYF
TGTGCCAGCAGCTCGACAGGGATAGAGACCCAGTACTTC
>TRBJ2-5|NA|TRBV19|NA
CASSIDDTGQQETQYF
TGTGCCAGTAGTATAGACGACACTGGCCAACAAGAGACCCAGTACTTC
>TRBJ2-1|NA|TRBV7-2|NA
CASSPIRTRGGDEQFF
TGTGCCAGCAGCCCGATACGGACTAGAGGGGGGGATGAGCAGTTCTTC
>TRBJ2-7|TRBD2|TRBV19|NA
CASSTQGTSGYEQYF
TGTGCCAGTAGTACCCAAGGGACTAGCGGCTACGAGCAGTACTTC
>TRBJ2-7|NA|TRBV27|once
CASSAGDTYEQYF
TGTGCCAGCAGTGCCGGGGACACCTACGAGCAGTACTTC
>TRBJ2-7|NA|TRBV6-6|NA
CASSYERDTTYEQYF
TGTGCCAGCAGTTACGAGAGGGACACAACCTACGAGCAGTACTTC
>TRBJ2-5|NA|TRBV24-1|NA
CATGSGGQETQYF
TGTGCCACGGGGAGTGGGGGGCAAGAGACCCAGTACTTC
>TRBJ2-1|NA|TRBV29-1|NA
CSVETRAYNEQFF
TGCAGCGTTGAGACGCGGGCTTACAATGAGCAGTTCTTC
>TRBJ1-1|TRBD1|TRBV5-1|NA
CASSLTAGTGGKNTEAFF
TGCGCCAGCAGCTTGACCGCCGGGACAGGGGGCAAGAACACTGAAGCTTTCTTT
>TRBJ2-7|NA|TRBV11-1|NA
CASSPGRGGEQYF
TGTGCCAGCAGCCCCGGGCGGGGTGGCGAGCAGTACTTC
>TRBJ2-7|NA|TRBV5-1|NA
CASSLAGTINEQYF
TGCGCCAGCAGCTTGGCGGGAACAATCAACGAGCAGTACTTC
>TRBJ1-1|NA|TRBV4-3|NA
CASSHYTGHRTTEAFF
TGCGCCAGCAGCCATTATACGGGACATCGAACAACTGAAGCTTTCTTT
>TRBJ2-7|TRBD1|TRBV7-9|few
CASRGGTYEQYF
TGTGCCAGCCGAGGGGGCACCTACGAGCAGTACTTC
>TRBJ1-2|NA|TRBV19|NA
CASSIPGLAGYTF
TGTGCCAGTAGTATACCAGGGTTGGCTGGCTACACCTTC
>TRBJ1-5|NA|TRBV30|NA
CAWSSGGQNQPQHF
TGTGCCTGGAGCTCAGGAGGCCAAAATCAGCCCCAGCATTTT
>TRBJ1-1|NA|TRBV30|NA
CAWSTPGTGVNTEAFF
TGTGCCTGGAGTACCCCCGGGACGGGGGTGAACACTGAAGCTTTCTTT
>TRBJ2-1|TRBD2|TRBV5-1|NA
CASSPGPSGRNEQFF
TGCGCCAGCAGCCCGGGCCCTAGCGGGAGAAATGAGCAGTTCTTC
>TRBJ2-7|NA|TRBV19|NA
CASSIPGILLF
TGTGCCAGTAGTATCCCCGGGATCCTGCTGTTC
>TRBJ1-4|TRBD1|TRBV28|NA
CASRRDRTGYSANEKLFF
TGTGCCAGCAGGAGAGATCGGACAGGGTATTCGGCTAATGAAAAACTGTTTTTT
>TRBJ2-3|TRBD1|TRBV18|NA
CASSFGTGISTDTQYF
TGTGCCAGCTCATTCGGGACAGGGATTAGCACAGATACGCAGTATTTT
>TRBJ2-5|NA|TRBV6-2/TRBV6-3|once
CASSRLGKETQYF
TGTGCCAGCAGCCGACTAGGAAAAGAGACCCAGTACTTC
>TRBJ2-2|NA|TRBV7-2|NA
CASSLARNTGELFF
TGTGCCAGCAGCTTAGCGCGGAACACCGGGGAGCTGTTTTTT
>TRBJ2-7|NA|TRBV5-1|NA
CASSLAGQRYEQYF
TGCGCCAGCAGCTTGGCCGGACAGCGCTACGAGCAGTACTTC
>TRBJ2-3|NA|TRBV18|NA
CASSLMTDQDTQYF
TGTGCCAGCTCACTTATGACTGATCAGGATACGCAGTATTTT
>TRBJ2-7|TRBD2|TRBV15|NA
CATSSRTSGGSYEQYF
TGTGCCACCAGCTCCCGGACTAGCGGGGGCTCCTACGAGCAGTACTTC
>TRBJ1-2|NA|TRBV5-1|few
CASSLDSNYGYTF
TGCGCCAGCAGCTTGGACAGTAACTATGGCTACACCTTC
>TRBJ2-7|TRBD1|TRBV5-4|NA
CASSLIGVSAGGNYEQYF
TGTGCCAGCAGCTTGATAGGGGTATCGGCAGGGGGCAATTACGAGCAGTACTTC
>TRBJ1-5|NA|TRBV5-6|NA
CASSLAGGNQPQHF
TGTGCCAGCAGCTTGGCCGGAGGGAATCAGCCCCAGCATTTT
>TRBJ1-4|TRBD1|TRBV19|NA
CASRTGNEKLFF
TGTGCCAGCCGGACAGGGAATGAAAAACTGTTTTTT
>TRBJ2-1|NA|TRBV19|NA
CASSASRLDNEQFF
TGTGCCAGTAGTGCCTCAAGACTTGACAATGAGCAGTTCTTC
>TRBJ1-2|NA|TRBV9|few
CASSVATRYTF
TGTGCCAGCAGCGTAGCTACTCGCTACACCTTC
>TRBJ1-2|NA|TRBV11-2|NA
CASSLGGGYGYTF
TGTGCCAGCAGCTTAGGGGGCGGCTATGGCTACACCTTC
>TRBJ1-1|TRBD1|TRBV6-5|NA
CASRRTGVPNTEAFF
TGTGCCAGCAGGAGGACAGGAGTCCCGAACACTGAAGCTTTCTTT
>TRBJ2-7|NA|TRBV2|few
CASSRPGAYEQYF
TGTGCCAGCAGTCGGCCGGGAGCCTACGAGCAGTACTTC
>TRBJ2-7|NA|TRBV20-1|NA
CSAGYDHEQYF
TGCAGTGCGGGCTACGATCACGAGCAGTACTTC
>TRBJ1-1|NA|TRBV6-5|NA
CASRLINRDTEAFF
TGTGCCAGCAGGCTGATCAACAGGGACACTGAAGCTTTCTTT
>TRBJ1-1|NA|TRBV10-3|NA
CAITSNRDTEAFF
TGTGCCATCACCTCGAACAGGGACACTGAAGCTTTCTTT
>TRBJ1-2|NA|TRBV28|NA
CASNEGIRGYTF
TGTGCCAGCAACGAGGGCATACGTGGCTACACCTTC
>TRBJ2-1|TRBD1|TRBV7-2|NA
CASSRYRGRNEQFF
TGTGCCAGCAGCCGTTACAGGGGACGCAATGAGCAGTTCTTC
>TRBJ2-7|NA|TRBV2|NA
CACGVTYEQYF
TGTGCCTGCGGGGTAACCTACGAGCAGTACTTC
>TRBJ1-6|TRBD1|TRBV6-5|NA
CASSEWTGVSPLHF
TGTGCCAGCAGCGAGTGGACAGGGGTTTCACCCCTCCACTTT
>TRBJ2-7|NA|TRBV20-1|NA
CSASLTRTEQYF
TGCAGTGCTAGTTTGACTAGAACTGAGCAGTACTTC
>TRBJ2-2|TRBD1|TRBV5-1|NA
CASSSTGERTGELFF
TGCGCCAGCAGCTCGACAGGGGAGCGCACCGGGGAGCTGTTTTTT
>TRBJ2-7|NA|TRBV12-3/TRBV12-4|few
CASSSDNYEQYF
TGTGCCAGCAGTTCGGACAACTACGAGCAGTACTTC
>TRBJ2-3|TRBD2|TRBV5-1|NA
CASSLSGSLTTDTQYF
TGCGCCAGCAGCCTTAGCGGGTCACTAACCACAGATACGCAGTATTTT